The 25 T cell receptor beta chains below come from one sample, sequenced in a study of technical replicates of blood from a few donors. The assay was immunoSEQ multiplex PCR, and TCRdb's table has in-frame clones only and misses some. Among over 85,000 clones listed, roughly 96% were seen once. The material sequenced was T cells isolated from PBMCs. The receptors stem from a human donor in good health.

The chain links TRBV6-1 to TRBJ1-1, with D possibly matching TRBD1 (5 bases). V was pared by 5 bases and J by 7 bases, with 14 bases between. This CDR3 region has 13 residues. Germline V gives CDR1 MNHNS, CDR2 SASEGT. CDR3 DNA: TGTGCCAGCAGTTCTATCAGGGTGGGTGAAGCTTTCTTT. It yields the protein CASSSIRVGEAFF.

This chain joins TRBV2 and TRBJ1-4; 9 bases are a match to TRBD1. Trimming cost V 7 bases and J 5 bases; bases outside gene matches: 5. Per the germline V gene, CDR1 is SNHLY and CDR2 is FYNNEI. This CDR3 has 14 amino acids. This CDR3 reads CASMSDRGNEKLFF. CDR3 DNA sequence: TGTGCCAGCATGAGCGACAGGGGGAATGAAAAACTGTTTTTT. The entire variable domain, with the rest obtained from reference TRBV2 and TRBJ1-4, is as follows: EPEVTQTPSHQVTQMGQEVILRCVPISNHLYFYWYRQILGQKVEFLVSFYNNEISEKSEIFDDQFSVERPDGSNFTLKIRSTKLEDSAMYFCASMSDRGNEKLFFGSGTQLSVL.

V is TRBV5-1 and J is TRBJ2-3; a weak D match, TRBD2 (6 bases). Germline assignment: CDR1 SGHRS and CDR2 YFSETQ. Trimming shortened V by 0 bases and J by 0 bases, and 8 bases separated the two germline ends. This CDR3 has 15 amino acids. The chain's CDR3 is CASSLGRESTDTQYF. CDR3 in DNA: TGCGCCAGCAGCTTGGGACGGGAGAGCACAGATACGCAGTATTTT.

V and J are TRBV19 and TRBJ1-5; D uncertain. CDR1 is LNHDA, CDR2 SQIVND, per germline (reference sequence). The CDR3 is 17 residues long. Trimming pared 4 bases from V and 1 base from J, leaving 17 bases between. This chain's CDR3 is CASSNPSITVSNQPQHF. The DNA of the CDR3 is TGTGCCAGTAGTAACCCCTCTATTACCGTGAGCAATCAGCCCCAGCATTTT. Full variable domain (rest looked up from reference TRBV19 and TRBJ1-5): DGGITQSPKYLFRKEGQNVTLSCEQNLNHDAMYWYRQDPGQGLRLIYYSQIVNDFQKGDIAEGYSVSREKKESFPLTVTSAQKNPTAFYLCASSNPSITVSNQPQHFGDGTRLSIL.

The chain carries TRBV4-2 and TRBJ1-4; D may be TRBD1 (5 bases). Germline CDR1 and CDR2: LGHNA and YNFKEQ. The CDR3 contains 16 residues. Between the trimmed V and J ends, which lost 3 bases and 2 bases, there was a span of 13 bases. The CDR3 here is CASSHDAGTTNEKLFF. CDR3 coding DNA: TGTGCCAGCAGCCATGATGCCGGGACTACTAATGAAAAACTGTTTTTT.

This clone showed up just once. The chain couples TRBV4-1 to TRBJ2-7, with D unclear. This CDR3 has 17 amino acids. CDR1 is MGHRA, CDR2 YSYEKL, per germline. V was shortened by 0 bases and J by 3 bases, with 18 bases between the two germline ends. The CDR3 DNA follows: TGCGCCAGCAGCCAAGATAAAGGAGCAGAAAGATTCTACGAGCAGTACTTC. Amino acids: CASSQDKGAERFYEQYF.

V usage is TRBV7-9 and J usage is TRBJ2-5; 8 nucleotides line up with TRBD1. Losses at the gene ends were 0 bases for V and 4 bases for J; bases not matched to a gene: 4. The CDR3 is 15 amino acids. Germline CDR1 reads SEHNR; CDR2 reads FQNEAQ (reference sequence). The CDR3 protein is CASSLAPGQGETQYF. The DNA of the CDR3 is TGTGCCAGCAGCTTAGCCCCCGGACAGGGAGAGACCCAGTACTTC.

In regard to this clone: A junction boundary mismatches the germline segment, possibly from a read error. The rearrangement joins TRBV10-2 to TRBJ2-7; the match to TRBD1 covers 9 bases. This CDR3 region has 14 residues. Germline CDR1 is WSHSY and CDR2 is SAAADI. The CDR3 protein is CAGSWDRASYEQYF. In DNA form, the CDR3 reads TGCGCCGGCAGTTGGGACAGGGCCTCCTACGAGCAGTACTTC.

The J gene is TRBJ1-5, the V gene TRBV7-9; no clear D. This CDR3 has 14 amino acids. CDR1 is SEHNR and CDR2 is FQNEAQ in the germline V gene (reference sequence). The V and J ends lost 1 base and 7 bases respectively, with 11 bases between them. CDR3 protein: CASSLGGGFQPQHF. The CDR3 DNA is TGTGCCAGCAGCTTAGGGGGAGGGTTCCAGCCCCAGCATTTT. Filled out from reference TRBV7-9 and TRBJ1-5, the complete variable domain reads DTGVSQNPRHKITKRGQNVTFRCDPISEHNRLYWYRQTLGQGPEFLTYFQNEAQLEKSRLLSDRFSAERPKGSFSTLEIQRTEQGDSAMYLCASSLGGGFQPQHFGDGTRLSIL.

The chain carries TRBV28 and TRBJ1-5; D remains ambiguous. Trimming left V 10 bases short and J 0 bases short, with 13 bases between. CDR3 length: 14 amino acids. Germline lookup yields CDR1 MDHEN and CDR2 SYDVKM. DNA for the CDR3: TGTGCCACCTCCGCGGGTAGTAGCAATCAGCCCCAGCATTTT. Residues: CATSAGSSNQPQHF.

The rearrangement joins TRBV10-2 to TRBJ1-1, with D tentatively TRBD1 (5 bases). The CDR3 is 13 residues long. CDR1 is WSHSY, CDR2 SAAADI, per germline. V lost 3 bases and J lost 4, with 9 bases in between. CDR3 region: CASSDSRATEAFF. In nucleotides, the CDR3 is TGCGCCAGCAGTGACTCCAGGGCCACTGAAGCTTTCTTT.

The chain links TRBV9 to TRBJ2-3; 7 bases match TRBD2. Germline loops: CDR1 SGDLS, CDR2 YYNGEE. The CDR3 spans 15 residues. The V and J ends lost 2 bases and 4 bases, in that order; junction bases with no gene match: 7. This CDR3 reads CASSVPSGVADTQYF. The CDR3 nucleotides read TGTGCCAGCAGCGTGCCTAGCGGAGTGGCAGATACGCAGTATTTT. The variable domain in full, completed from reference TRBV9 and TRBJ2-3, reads DSGVTQTPKHLITATGQRVTLRCSPRSGDLSVYWYQQSLDQGLQFLIQYYNGEERAKGNILERFSAQQFPDLHSELNLSSLELGDSALYFCASSVPSGVADTQYFGPGTRLTVL.

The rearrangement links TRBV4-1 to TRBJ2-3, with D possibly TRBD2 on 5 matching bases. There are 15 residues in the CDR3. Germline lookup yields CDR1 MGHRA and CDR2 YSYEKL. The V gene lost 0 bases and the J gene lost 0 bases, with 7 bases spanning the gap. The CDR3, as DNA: TGCGCCAGCAGCCAAGACCGGGATAGCACAGATACGCAGTATTTT. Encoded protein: CASSQDRDSTDTQYF.

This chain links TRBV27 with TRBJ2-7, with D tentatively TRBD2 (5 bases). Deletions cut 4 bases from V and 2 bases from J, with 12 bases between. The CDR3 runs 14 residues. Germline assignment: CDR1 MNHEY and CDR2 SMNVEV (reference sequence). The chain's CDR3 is CASSSLDGTYEQYF. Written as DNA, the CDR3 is TGTGCCAGCAGTTCCCTGGACGGGACCTACGAGCAGTACTTC.

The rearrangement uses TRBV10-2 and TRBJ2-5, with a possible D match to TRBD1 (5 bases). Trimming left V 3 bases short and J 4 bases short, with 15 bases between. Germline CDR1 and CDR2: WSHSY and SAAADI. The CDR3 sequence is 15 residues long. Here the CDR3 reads CASSDGAGLGETQYF. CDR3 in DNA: TGCGCCAGCAGTGATGGGGCAGGGCTGGGAGAGACCCAGTACTTC.

The CDR3 nucleotides are TGTGCCAGCAGCTTAACGGGACAGGGGAACGAGCAGTACTTC. Translation: CASSLTGQGNEQYF. The rearrangement joins TRBV11-2 to TRBJ2-7; 10 positions match TRBD1. Germline assignment: CDR1 SGHAT and CDR2 FQNNGV. V was clipped by 2 bases and J by 5 bases; unmatched bases: 3. The CDR3 is made up of 14 amino acids.

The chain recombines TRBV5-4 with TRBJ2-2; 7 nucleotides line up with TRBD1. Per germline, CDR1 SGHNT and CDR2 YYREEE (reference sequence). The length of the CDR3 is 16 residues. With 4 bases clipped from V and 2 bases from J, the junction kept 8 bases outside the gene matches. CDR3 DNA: TGTGCCAGCAGCCTTTCTTACAGGGGCAACACCGGGGAGCTGTTTTTT. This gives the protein CASSLSYRGNTGELFF.

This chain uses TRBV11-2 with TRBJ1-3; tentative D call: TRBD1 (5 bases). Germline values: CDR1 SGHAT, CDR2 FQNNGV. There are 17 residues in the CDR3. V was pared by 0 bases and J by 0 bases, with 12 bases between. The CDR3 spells CASSLDAGHRSGNTIYF. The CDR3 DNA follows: TGTGCCAGCAGCTTAGACGCTGGACACCGCTCTGGAAACACCATATATTTT.

In DNA form, the CDR3 reads TGTGCCAGCAGCTTAACTCTAGCGGGACCCATCAATGAGCAGTTCTTC. Translation gives CASSLTLAGPINEQFF. The chain couples TRBV7-3 to TRBJ2-1; 9 bases map to TRBD2. The germline gives CDR1 SGHTA, CDR2 FQGTGA. The J segment lost 6 bases and the V segment lost 0 bases, leaving 6 bases of the junction unmatched. This CDR3 comprises 16 residues.

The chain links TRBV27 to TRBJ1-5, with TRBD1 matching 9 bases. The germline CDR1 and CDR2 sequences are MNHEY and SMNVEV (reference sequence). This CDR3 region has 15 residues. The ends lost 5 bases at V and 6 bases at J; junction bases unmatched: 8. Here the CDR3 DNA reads TGTGCCAGCAGTACCCTACAGGGGGCGGTTCAGCCCCAGCATTTT. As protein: CASSTLQGAVQPQHF.

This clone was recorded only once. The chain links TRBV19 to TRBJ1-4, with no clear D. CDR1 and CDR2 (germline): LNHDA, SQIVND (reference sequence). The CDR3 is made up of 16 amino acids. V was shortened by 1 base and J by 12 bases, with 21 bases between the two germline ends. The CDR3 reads CASSIVTSIPVRELFF. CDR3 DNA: TGTGCCAGTAGTATAGTAACTTCGATTCCGGTGAGGGAACTGTTTTTT.

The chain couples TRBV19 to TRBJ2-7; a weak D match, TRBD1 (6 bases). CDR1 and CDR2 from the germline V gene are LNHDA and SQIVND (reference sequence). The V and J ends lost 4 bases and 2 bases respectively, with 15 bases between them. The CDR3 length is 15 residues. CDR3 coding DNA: TGTGCCAGTAGTACACAGACAGGAGCTCCCTACGAGCAGTACTTC. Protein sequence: CASSTQTGAPYEQYF.

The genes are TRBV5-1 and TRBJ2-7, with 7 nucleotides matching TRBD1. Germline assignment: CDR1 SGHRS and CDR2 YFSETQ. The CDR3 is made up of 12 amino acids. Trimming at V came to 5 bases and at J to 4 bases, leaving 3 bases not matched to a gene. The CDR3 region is CASRRDSYEQYF. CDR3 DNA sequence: TGCGCCAGCAGACGGGACAGTTACGAGCAGTACTTC.

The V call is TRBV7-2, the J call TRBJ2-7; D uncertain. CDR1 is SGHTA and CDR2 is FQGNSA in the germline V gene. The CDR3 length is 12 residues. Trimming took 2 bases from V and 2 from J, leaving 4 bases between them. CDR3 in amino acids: CASSLTTYEQYF. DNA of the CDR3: TGTGCCAGCAGCTTAACAACCTACGAGCAGTACTTC. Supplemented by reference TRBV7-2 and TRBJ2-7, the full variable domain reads GAGVSQSPSNKVTEKGKDVELRCDPISGHTALYWYRQSLGQGLEFLIYFQGNSAPDKSGLPSDRFSAERTGGSVSTLTIQRTQQEDSAVYLCASSLTTYEQYFGPGTRLTVT.

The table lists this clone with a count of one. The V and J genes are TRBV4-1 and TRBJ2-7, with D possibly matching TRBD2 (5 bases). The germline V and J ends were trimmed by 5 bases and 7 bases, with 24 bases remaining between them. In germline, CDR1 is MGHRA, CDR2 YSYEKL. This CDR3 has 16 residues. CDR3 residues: CASSEAPREISREQYF. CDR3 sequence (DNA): TGCGCCAGCAGCGAAGCCCCTCGGGAAATTTCTCGGGAGCAGTACTTC.